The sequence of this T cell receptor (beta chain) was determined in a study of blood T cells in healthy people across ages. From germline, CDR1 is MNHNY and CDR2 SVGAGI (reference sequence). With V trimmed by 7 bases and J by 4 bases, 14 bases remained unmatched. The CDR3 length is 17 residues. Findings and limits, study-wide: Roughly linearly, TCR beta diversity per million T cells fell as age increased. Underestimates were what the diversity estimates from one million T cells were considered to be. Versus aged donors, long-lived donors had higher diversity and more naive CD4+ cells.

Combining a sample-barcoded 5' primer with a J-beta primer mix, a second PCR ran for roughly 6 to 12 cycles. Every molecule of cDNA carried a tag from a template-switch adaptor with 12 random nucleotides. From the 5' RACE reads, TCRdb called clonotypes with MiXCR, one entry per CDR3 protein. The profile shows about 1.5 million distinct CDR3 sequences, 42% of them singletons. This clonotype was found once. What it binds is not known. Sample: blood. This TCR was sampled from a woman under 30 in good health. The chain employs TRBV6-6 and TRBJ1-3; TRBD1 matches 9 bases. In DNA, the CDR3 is TGTGCCAGCATCATAGGTCTGGGACAGGGATACGGAAACACCATATATTTT. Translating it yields CASIIGLGQGYGNTIYF.